This entry is about one TCR beta chain. Its antigen is unknown. This sample stems from a study of CD8 T cells in ankylosing spondylitis. Study-wide findings and caveats: The clones that were linked to disease were reported to be significantly enriched in matched synovial fluid samples from ankylosing spondylitis patients. Past research had described some motif variants in reactive arthritis synovial fluid and blood.

Quantitative 5'-RACE was performed with molecular barcodes, and it yielded the TCR beta libraries. TCRdb reprocessed the 5' RACE reads with MiXCR, giving one entry per CDR3 protein. Of a few hundred thousand distinct CDR3 sequences listed, more than 9% are singletons. The clonotype was recovered from a male donor with ankylosing spondylitis or in good health (not recorded which). The sample consisted of blood, either unsorted or a sorted T cell fraction (not recorded which).

DNA of the CDR3: TGCGCCAGCAGCACCCGGACAGGGGTAGGCAATGAGCAGTTCTTC. It codes for CASSTRTGVGNEQFF. The rearrangement joins TRBV5-1 to TRBJ2-1, with 9 positions matching TRBD1. The length of the CDR3 is 15 residues. Germline loops: CDR1 SGHRS, CDR2 YFSETQ. V shed 4 bases, J shed 6 bases, and the junction held 8 bases outside the gene matches.